Listed below are T cell receptor beta chains from one sample, sequenced in a study of cytotoxic CD8 clonotypes in ibrutinib-treated CLL. TCRdb's copy holds only in-frame clones and misses some; the assay was immunoSEQ multiplex PCR. The data show over 100,000 clones, with 80% to 90% seen just once and about 2% held by the top ten. Sequenced here: PBMCs, sampled after 24 months of ibrutinib treatment. Receptors originate from a human donor with chronic lymphocytic leukemia. Each CDR3 is given with its conserved first and last residue. Fields, in order: J gene, D gene, clone size, V gene, CDR3 protein, CDR3 DNA. D genes are given only for firm matches. Rows give clone size only sometimes, using once, few, many, or a class for an expanded clone.

>TRBJ1-6|TRBD1|.|TRBV27
CASRTDRGSGSPLHF
TGTGCCAGCAGAACCGACAGGGGGAGCGGTTCACCCCTCCACTTT
>TRBJ2-3|TRBD2|.|TRBV11-3
CASSLSGTRNTDTQYF
TGTGCCAGCAGCCTTTCCGGGACTAGAAACACAGATACGCAGTATTTT
>TRBJ1-6|TRBD1|.|TRBV5-1
CASSLGTGADSPLHF
TGCGCCAGCAGCTTGGGGACAGGGGCTGATTCACCCCTCCACTTT
>TRBJ2-5|.|.|TRBV5-5
CASSFILGGTVQETQYF
TGTGCCAGCAGCTTCATTTTGGGGGGAACAGTACAAGAGACCCAGTACTTC
>TRBJ2-6|TRBD2|.|TRBV19
CASHLAGGPSGANVLTF
TGTGCCAGTCACCTAGCGGGGGGGCCTTCTGGGGCCAACGTCCTGACTTTC
>TRBJ2-1|.|.|TRBV15
CATSRPQGNEQFF
TGTGCCACCAGCAGACCCCAGGGCAATGAGCAGTTCTTC
>TRBJ2-1|.|few|TRBV21-1
CASSKVRFGFYQDRVLNNEQFF
TGTGCCAGCAGCAAAGTACGGTTTGGGTTTTACCAAGACAGGGTGCTTAACAATGAGCAGTTCTTC
>TRBJ1-2|.|.|TRBV28
CASSRMGAGIEDGYTF
TGTGCCAGCAGTCGTATGGGTGCCGGGATAGAGGATGGCTACACCTTC
>TRBJ2-4|.|.|TRBV7-3
CASSPPGRTIQYF
TGTGCCAGCAGCCCCCCGGGTCGAACCATTCAGTACTTC
>TRBJ2-3|TRBD1|.|TRBV11-2
CASSLEAGGTGTDTQYF
TGTGCCAGCAGCTTAGAGGCAGGGGGCACAGGCACAGATACGCAGTATTTT
>TRBJ2-6|.|.|TRBV21-1
CASSKGTGPGANVLTF
TGTGCCAGCAGCAAAGGAACAGGGCCTGGGGCCAACGTCCTGACTTTC
>TRBJ2-5|TRBD2|.|TRBV9
CASSPHRGGYQETQYF
TGTGCCAGCAGCCCCCATCGCGGGGGATACCAAGAGACCCAGTACTTC
>TRBJ2-7|.|.|TRBV28
CASSFLSSYEQYF
TGTGCCAGCAGTTTTCTGTCTAGCTACGAGCAGTACTTC
>TRBJ2-7|TRBD1|.|TRBV29-1
CSVKGQGKEYEQYF
TGCAGCGTTAAGGGACAGGGGAAAGAGTACGAGCAGTACTTC
>TRBJ1-5|.|once|TRBV6-6
CASSPGLSNQPQHF
TGTGCCAGCAGTCCCGGACTAAGCAATCAGCCCCAGCATTTT
>TRBJ1-1|.|.|TRBV19
CASGRYLEAFF
TGTGCCAGTGGACGATACCTTGAAGCTTTCTTT
>TRBJ2-3|TRBD2|once|TRBV28
CASNLAGWTTDTQYF
TGTGCCAGCAACCTAGCGGGTTGGACGACAGATACGCAGTATTTT
>TRBJ2-7|.|.|TRBV7-9
CASSFAGMREQYF
TGTGCCAGCAGTTTCGCGGGTATGCGCGAGCAGTACTTC
>TRBJ2-3|.|once|TRBV2
CASTGGALGDTQYF
TGTGCCAGCACCGGGGGCGCTTTGGGAGATACGCAGTATTTT
>TRBJ2-7|TRBD1|.|TRBV5-1
CASSFDRGSDEQYF
TGCGCCAGCAGCTTTGACAGGGGTAGCGACGAGCAGTACTTC
>TRBJ2-3|TRBD2|.|TRBV7-2
CASSLTPVAGGSSTDTQYF
TGTGCCAGCAGCTTAACTCCGGTAGCGGGAGGCTCTAGCACAGATACGCAGTATTTT
>TRBJ1-2|TRBD1|.|TRBV23-1
CASSQSRRLGQGGNGYTF
TGCGCCAGCAGTCAATCACGGAGACTGGGACAGGGTGGAAATGGCTACACCTTC
>TRBJ2-3|.|.|TRBV9
CASSGGESTDTQYF
TGTGCCAGCAGCGGGGGGGAAAGCACAGATACGCAGTATTTT
>TRBJ1-6|TRBD1|once|TRBV5-4
CASSFPGQGRASPLHF
TGTGCCAGCAGTTTTCCGGGACAGGGGAGGGCTTCACCCCTCCACTTT
>TRBJ1-5|.|.|TRBV19
CASSNPGSFDQPQHF
TGTGCCAGTAGTAATCCCGGATCCTTTGATCAGCCCCAGCATTTT
>TRBJ2-7|.|few|TRBV25-1
CASSAPGTPREQYF
TGTGCCAGCAGTGCACCCGGGACCCCACGCGAGCAGTACTTC
>TRBJ2-2|.|.|TRBV7-9
CASESGGARGTGELFF
TGTGCCAGCGAAAGCGGCGGGGCCAGAGGCACCGGGGAGCTGTTTTTT
>TRBJ2-7|.|.|TRBV7-2
CASSEAPVGIYEQYF
TGTGCCAGCAGTGAGGCGCCCGTTGGAATATACGAGCAGTACTTC
>TRBJ2-5|TRBD2|.|TRBV7-8
CASSSGLAGGQETQYF
TGTGCCAGCAGCTCCGGTCTAGCGGGGGGGCAAGAGACCCAGTACTTC
>TRBJ2-5|.|.|TRBV4-3
CASSPEGSTGETQYF
TGCGCCAGCAGCCCTGAAGGCTCAACAGGGGAGACCCAGTACTTC
>TRBJ2-1|TRBD2|.|TRBV27
CASSLTSGRNNEQFF
TGTGCCAGCAGCCTAACTAGCGGGAGAAACAATGAGCAGTTCTTC
>TRBJ2-1|.|few|TRBV15
CATSRGLVTGESEQFF
TGTGCCACCAGCAGAGGTTTGGTCACGGGGGAGAGTGAGCAGTTCTTC
>TRBJ2-2|TRBD2|.|TRBV28
CASSSPRRLAGVVGTGELFF
TGTGCCAGCAGTTCCCCCCGTCGACTAGCGGGAGTGGTAGGCACCGGGGAGCTGTTTTTT
>TRBJ2-7|.|.|TRBV7-2
CASSLVGLGDEQYF
TGTGCCAGCAGCTTAGTTGGTTTGGGGGACGAGCAGTACTTC
>TRBJ1-2|.|.|TRBV29-1
CSVERGQGINYGYTF
TGCAGCGTTGAACGTGGGCAGGGGATCAACTATGGCTACACCTTC
>TRBJ2-7|.|.|TRBV5-8
CASSVSHEQYF
TGTGCCAGCAGTGTCTCCCACGAGCAGTACTTC
>TRBJ1-5|.|.|TRBV18
CASSPNERGTKHF
TGTGCCAGCTCACCAAATGAACGGGGGACCAAGCATTTT
>TRBJ2-1|TRBD2|.|TRBV5-4
CASSLGGGSSYNEQFF
TGTGCCAGCAGCTTGGGCGGGGGGAGCTCCTACAATGAGCAGTTCTTC
>TRBJ2-2|TRBD1|.|TRBV19
CASSMAAGGAARTGELFF
TGTGCCAGTAGTATGGCCGCAGGGGGCGCGGCAAGGACCGGGGAGCTGTTTTTT
>TRBJ2-6|.|.|TRBV28
CASTGGGSGANVLTF
TGTGCCAGCACCGGGGGCGGGTCTGGGGCCAACGTCCTGACTTTC